This paragraph covers one TCR beta chain sequence. Losses at the gene ends were 3 bases for V and 5 bases for J; bases not matched to a gene: 6. This CDR3 has 13 residues. Germline CDR1 is DFQATT and CDR2 is SNEGSKA (reference sequence). One entry per CDR3 protein results from TCRdb running MiXCR on the 5' RACE reads. Of 550,000 to 600,000 distinct CDR3 sequences in the sample, roughly 21% were seen once. The sample originates from a study of T-cell memory formation after mild COVID-19. Sequenced input: PBMCs or a T cell subset sorted from them (not recorded which). This sequence originates from an adult woman who had mild COVID-19 (a few samples of this study predate the infection). Cell type and time point are not known. J is TRBJ2-5 and V is TRBV20-1; 7 positions match TRBD1. The DNA for the CDR3 is TGCAGTGCTAGTTACAGGGGAACGGAGACCCAGTACTTC. Encoded protein: CSASYRGTETQYF.